This TCR beta chain stems from a study of regulatory and conventional T cells in RAG deficiency. As regards this clone: Its target is unknown.

TCRdb's table, derived via immunoSEQ multiplex PCR, lists solely in-frame clones and lacks some. In the table there are 45,000 or so clones, 85% to 90% of which are singletons. Genomic DNA came from blood conventional CD4+ T cells gated CD25-low CD127-high. Study outcomes and limitations: Omenn patients showed >90% Treg-Tconv overlap and shorter CDR3 lengths. Shannon entropy fell and Simpson indices rose in RAG-deficient patients.

In germline, CDR1 is MNHEY, CDR2 SVGAGI. V lost 5 bases and J 1 base, leaving 9 bases between the germline ends. CDR3 size: 14 residues. These data also featured in a second study, about regulatory T cells. As reported in that work: Amplification used 52 TRBV primers and 13 TRBJ primers. Regulatory T cells showed the strongest V-J pair restriction and V/J gene skewing among patient repertoires.

The rearrangement links TRBV6-5 to TRBJ2-4, with D possibly being TRBD2 (5 bases). The TCR was taken from a human donor in good health. Sequenced: CD4+ effector T cells sorted from blood. CDR3 bases: TGTGCCAGCAGTGAGGGAATTGCCAAAAACATTCAGTACTTC. This codes for CASSEGIAKNIQYF.